Presented here are 4 T cell receptor beta chains from one specimen sequenced in a study of vaccination and CD4 T cells after COVID-19. Scientists ran DNA taken from cultured CD4+ T cells through the Oncomine TCR Beta short-read assay for sequencing. TCRdb passed the PCR reads through MiXCR, listing each CDR3 protein once. Of about 17,000 distinct CDR3 sequences detected, about 61% appear once; the ten largest clones hold more than 9%. As to treatment: approximately nine-day PBMC culture with coronavirus spike peptide pools or control peptides (ViraFEST assay). These receptors have no known antigen. Sequenced input: CD4+ T cells from blood, cultured in vitro. The receptors shown here come from a human donor who had recovered from COVID-19.

A single count supports this clonotype. This chain uses TRBV6-1 with TRBJ2-7; D is uncertain. The V gene lost 10 bases and the J gene lost 4 bases, with 14 bases spanning the gap. CDR3 length: 12 residues. Per the germline V gene, CDR1 is MNHNS and CDR2 is SASEGT. DNA of the CDR3: TGTGCCACCCGCCGGAGCAGTTACGAGCAGTACTTC. It codes for CATRRSSYEQYF.

This clonotype appeared a few times. This sequence joins TRBV20-1 and TRBJ2-3; TRBD2 matches at 14 bases. V was clipped by 6 bases and J by 2 bases; unmatched bases: 10. Germline V gene lookup returns CDR1 DFQATT and CDR2 SNEGSKA (reference sequence). CDR3 size: 17 residues. The CDR3 DNA sequence: TGCAGTGCCCTACCGGGGACTAGCGGGGGTTCCACAGATACGCAGTATTTT. Its protein product is CSALPGTSGGSTDTQYF.

V is TRBV15 and J is TRBJ2-5, with TRBD2 matching 9 bases. Trimming removed 0 bases from V and 6 bases from J; junction bases left unmatched: 11. Germline CDR1 reads LNHNV; CDR2 reads YYDKDF (reference sequence). The CDR3 is 17 residues long. CDR3 amino acids: CATSRDRTSAYRQTQYF. The CDR3 region has the DNA TGTGCCACCAGCAGAGATCGGACTAGCGCGTATAGGCAGACCCAGTACTTC.

J is TRBJ2-5 and V is TRBV6-1; D is possibly TRBD2 (6 bases). This CDR3 is 14 amino acids long. V was cut by 2 bases and J by 4 bases, with 11 bases left in between. CDR1 and CDR2 from the germline V gene are MNHNS and SASEGT. The CDR3 spells CASSEWSGVETQYF. CDR3 nucleotide sequence: TGTGCCAGCAGTGAATGGTCGGGGGTAGAGACCCAGTACTTC.